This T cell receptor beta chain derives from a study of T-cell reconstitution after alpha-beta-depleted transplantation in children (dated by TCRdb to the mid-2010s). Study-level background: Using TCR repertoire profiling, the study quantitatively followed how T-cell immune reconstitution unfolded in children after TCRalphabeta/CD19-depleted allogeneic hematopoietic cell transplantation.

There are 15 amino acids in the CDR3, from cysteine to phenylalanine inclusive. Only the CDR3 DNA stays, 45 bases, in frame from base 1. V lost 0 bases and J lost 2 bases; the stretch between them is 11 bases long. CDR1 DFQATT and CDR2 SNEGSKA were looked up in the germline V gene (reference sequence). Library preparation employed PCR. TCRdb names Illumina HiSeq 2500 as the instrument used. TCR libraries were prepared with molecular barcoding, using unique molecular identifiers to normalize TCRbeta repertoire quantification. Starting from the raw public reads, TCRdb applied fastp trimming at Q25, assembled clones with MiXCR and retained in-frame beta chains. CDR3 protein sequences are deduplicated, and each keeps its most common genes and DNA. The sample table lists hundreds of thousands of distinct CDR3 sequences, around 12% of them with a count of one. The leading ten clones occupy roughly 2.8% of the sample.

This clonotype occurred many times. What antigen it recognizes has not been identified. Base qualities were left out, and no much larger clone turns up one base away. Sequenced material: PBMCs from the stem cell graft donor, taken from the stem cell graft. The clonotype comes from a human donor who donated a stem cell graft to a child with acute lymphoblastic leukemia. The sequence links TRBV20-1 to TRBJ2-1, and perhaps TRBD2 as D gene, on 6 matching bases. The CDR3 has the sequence CSARDRDSAYNEQFF. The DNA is TGCAGTGCTAGAGACCGGGACTCGGCCTACAATGAGCAGTTCTTC.